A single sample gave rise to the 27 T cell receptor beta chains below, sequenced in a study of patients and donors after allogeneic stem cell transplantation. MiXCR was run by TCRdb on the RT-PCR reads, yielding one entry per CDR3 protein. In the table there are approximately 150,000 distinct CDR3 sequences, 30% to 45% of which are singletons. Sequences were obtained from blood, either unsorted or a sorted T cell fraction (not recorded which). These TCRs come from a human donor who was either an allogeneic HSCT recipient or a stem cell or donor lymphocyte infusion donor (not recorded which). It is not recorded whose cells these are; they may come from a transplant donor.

The CDR3, as DNA: TGTGCCAGCAGTTACGCCCCCTTCCAGGGGGCTGGAAACACCATATATTTT. This sequence encodes CASSYAPFQGAGNTIYF. The rearrangement joins TRBV6-5 to TRBJ1-3, with 7 bases that match TRBD1. The germline CDR1 and CDR2 sequences are MNHEY and SVGAGI. This CDR3 has 17 residues. Losses at the gene ends were 2 bases for V and 2 bases for J; bases not matched to a gene: 9.

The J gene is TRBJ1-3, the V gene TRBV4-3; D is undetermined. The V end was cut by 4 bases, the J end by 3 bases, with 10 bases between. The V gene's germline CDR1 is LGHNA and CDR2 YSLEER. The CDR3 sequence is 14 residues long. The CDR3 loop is CASSPGWIGNTIYF. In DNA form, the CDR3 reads TGCGCCAGCAGCCCCGGTTGGATTGGAAACACCATATATTTT.

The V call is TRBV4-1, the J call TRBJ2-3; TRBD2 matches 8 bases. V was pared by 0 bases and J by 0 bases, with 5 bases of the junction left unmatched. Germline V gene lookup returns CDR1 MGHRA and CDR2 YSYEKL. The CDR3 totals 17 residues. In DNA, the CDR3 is TGCGCCAGCAGCCAAGATACGGGGGGGGCGAGCACAGATACGCAGTATTTT. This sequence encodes CASSQDTGGASTDTQYF.

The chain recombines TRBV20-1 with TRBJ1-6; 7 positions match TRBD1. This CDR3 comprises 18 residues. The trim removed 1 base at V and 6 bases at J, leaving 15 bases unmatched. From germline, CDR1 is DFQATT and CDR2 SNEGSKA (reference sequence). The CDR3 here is CSARAPREGAPLNSPLHF. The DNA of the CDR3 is TGCAGTGCTAGAGCCCCGCGGGAGGGGGCTCCTCTTAATTCACCCCTCCACTTT.

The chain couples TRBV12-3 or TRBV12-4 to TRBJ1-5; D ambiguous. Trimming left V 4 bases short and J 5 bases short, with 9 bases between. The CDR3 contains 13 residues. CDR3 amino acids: CASSSNWDQPQHF. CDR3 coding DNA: TGTGCCAGCAGTTCGAACTGGGATCAGCCCCAGCATTTT.

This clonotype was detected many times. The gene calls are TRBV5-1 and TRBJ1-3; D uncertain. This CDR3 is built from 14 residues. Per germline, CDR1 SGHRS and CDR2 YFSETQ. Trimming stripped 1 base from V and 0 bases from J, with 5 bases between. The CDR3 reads CASSLRTSGNTIYF. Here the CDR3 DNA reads TGCGCCAGCAGCTTGCGGACCTCTGGAAACACCATATATTTT.

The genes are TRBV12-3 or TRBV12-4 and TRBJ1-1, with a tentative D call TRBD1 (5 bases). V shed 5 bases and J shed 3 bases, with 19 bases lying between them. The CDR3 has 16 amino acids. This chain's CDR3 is CASSKDTGTWDTEAFF. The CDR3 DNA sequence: TGTGCCAGCAGTAAGGATACCGGGACTTGGGACACTGAAGCTTTCTTT.

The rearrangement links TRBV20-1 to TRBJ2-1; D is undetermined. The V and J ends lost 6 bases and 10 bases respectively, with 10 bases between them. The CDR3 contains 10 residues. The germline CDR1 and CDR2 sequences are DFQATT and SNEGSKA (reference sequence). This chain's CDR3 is CSARKEEQFF. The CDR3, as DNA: TGCAGTGCCCGGAAGGAAGAGCAGTTCTTC.

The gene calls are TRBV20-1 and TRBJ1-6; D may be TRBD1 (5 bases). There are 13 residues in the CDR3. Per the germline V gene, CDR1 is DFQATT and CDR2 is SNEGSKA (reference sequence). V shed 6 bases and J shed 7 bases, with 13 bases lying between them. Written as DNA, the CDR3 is TGCAGTGCAGGGGCCGTAGACAATTCACCCCTCCACTTT. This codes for CSAGAVDNSPLHF.

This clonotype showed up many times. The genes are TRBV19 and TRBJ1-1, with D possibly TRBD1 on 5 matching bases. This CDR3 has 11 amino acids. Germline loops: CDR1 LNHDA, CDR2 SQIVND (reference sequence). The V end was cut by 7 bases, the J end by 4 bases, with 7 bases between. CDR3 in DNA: TGTGCCAGTACAGGGTCCACTGAAGCTTTCTTT. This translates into CASTGSTEAFF.

The CDR3 nucleotides are TGCGCCAGCAGCTTGGGGGCCACCTCTGGAAACACCATATATTTT. It specifies CASSLGATSGNTIYF. J is TRBJ1-3 and V is TRBV5-1, with D hard to call. Per germline, CDR1 SGHRS and CDR2 YFSETQ. The CDR3 runs to 15 residues. With 0 bases removed from V and 0 bases from J, the gap between germline ends came to 7 bases.

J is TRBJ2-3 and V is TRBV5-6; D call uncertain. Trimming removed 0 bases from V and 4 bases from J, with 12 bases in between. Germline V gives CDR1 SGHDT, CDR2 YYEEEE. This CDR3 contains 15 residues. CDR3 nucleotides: TGTGCCAGCAGCTTGGGGGCCGGTATGGCAGATACGCAGTATTTT. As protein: CASSLGAGMADTQYF. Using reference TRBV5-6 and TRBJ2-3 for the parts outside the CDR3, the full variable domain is DAGVTQSPTHLIKTRGQQVTLRCSPKSGHDTVSWYQQALGQGPQFIFQYYEEEERQRGNFPDRFSGHQFPNYSSELNVNALLLGDSALYLCASSLGAGMADTQYFGPGTRLTVL.

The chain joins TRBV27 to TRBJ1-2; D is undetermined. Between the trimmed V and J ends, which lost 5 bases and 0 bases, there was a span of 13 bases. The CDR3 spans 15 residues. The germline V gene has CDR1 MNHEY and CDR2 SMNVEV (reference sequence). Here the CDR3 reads CASSPRGVANYGYTF. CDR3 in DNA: TGTGCCAGCAGTCCCCGCGGGGTAGCTAACTATGGCTACACCTTC.

CDR3 DNA sequence: TGTGCCAGCAGCCAAGAGCGGGAGACCCAGTACTTC. It encodes CASSQERETQYF. The V call is TRBV16, the J call TRBJ2-5, with TRBD2 as a possible D gene (5 bases). The CDR3 length is 12 residues. Germline V gene sequence: CDR1 KGHSY, CDR2 FQNENV. V lost 2 bases and J lost 5, with 6 bases in between.

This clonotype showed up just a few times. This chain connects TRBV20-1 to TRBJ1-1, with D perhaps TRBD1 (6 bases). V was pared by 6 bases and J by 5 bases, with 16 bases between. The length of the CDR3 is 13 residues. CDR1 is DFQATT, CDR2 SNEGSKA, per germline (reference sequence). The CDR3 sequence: CSARDTPGTEAFF. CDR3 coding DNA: TGCAGTGCAAGGGACACCCCGGGTACTGAAGCTTTCTTT.

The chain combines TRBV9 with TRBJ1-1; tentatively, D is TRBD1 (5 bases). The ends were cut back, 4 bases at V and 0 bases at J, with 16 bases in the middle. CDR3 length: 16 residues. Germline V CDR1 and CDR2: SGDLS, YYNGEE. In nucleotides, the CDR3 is TGTGCCAGCAGCCCCACGCCGAGACAGCTGAACACTGAAGCTTTCTTT. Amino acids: CASSPTPRQLNTEAFF.

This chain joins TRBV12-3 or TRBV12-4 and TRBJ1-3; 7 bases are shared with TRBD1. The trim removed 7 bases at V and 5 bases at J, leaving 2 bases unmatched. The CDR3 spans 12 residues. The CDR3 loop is CASKGQRNTIYF. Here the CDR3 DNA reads TGTGCCAGCAAGGGACAGAGAAACACCATATATTTT.

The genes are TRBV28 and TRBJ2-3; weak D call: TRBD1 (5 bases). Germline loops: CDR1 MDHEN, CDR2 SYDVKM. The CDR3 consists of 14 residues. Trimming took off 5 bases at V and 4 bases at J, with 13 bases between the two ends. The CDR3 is CASSRGREADTQYF. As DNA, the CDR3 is TGTGCCAGCAGTAGGGGAAGAGAGGCAGATACGCAGTATTTT.

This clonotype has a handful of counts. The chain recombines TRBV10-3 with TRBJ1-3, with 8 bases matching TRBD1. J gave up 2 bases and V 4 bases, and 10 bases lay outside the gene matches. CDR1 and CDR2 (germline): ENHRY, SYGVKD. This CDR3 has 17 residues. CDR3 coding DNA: TGTGCCATCAGTGTATTAGACAGGGGAAGGACTGGAAACACCATATATTTT. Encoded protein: CAISVLDRGRTGNTIYF.

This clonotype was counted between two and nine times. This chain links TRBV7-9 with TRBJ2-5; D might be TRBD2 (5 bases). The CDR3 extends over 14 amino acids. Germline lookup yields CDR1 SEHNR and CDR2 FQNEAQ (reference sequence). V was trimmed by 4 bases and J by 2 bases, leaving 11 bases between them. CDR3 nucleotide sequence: TGTGCCAGCAGCTCACTAGGGTCTCAAGAGACCCAGTACTTC. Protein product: CASSSLGSQETQYF. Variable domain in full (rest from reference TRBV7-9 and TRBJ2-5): DTGVSQNPRHKITKRGQNVTFRCDPISEHNRLYWYRQTLGQGPEFLTYFQNEAQLEKSRLLSDRFSAERPKGSFSTLEIQRTEQGDSAMYLCASSSLGSQETQYFGPGTRLLVL.

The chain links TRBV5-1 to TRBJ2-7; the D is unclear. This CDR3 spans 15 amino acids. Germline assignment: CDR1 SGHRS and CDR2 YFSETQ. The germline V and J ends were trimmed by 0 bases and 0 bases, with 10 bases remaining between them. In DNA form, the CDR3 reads TGCGCCAGCAGCTTGGAAGTGTTAAGCTCCTACGAGCAGTACTTC. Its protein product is CASSLEVLSSYEQYF.

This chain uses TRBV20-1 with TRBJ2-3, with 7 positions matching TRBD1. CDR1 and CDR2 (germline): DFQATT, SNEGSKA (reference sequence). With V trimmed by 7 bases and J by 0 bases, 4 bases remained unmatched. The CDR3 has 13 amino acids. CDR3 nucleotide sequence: TGCAGTGGAGGGGGCTCTAGCACAGATACGCAGTATTTT. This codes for CSGGGSSTDTQYF.

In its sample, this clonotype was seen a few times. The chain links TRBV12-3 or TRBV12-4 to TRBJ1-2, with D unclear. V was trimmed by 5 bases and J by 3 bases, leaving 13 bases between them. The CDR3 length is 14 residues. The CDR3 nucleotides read TGTGCCAGCAGTCATGGCGGGTCTGACTATGGCTACACCTTC. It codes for CASSHGGSDYGYTF.

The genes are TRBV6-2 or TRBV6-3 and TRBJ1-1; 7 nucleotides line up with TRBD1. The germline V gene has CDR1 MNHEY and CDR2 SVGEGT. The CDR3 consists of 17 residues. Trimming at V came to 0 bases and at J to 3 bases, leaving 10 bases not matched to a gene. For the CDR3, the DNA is TGTGCCAGCAGTTACTCACCTCCCAGGGGGGAGGACACTGAAGCTTTCTTT. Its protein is CASSYSPPRGEDTEAFF.

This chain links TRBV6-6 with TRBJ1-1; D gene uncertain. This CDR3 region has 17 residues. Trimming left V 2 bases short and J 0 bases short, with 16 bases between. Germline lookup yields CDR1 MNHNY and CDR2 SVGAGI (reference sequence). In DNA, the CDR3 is TGTGCCAGCAGTTACCCGCCGACCGATTCGATGAACACTGAAGCTTTCTTT. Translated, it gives CASSYPPTDSMNTEAFF.

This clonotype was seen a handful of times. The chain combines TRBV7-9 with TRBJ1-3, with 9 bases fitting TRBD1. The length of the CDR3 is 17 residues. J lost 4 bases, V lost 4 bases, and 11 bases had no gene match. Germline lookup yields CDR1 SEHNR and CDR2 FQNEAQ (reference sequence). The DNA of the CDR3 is TGTGCCAGCAGCTACCGGGATGGACAGGGGAACGGAAACACCATATATTTT. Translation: CASSYRDGQGNGNTIYF.

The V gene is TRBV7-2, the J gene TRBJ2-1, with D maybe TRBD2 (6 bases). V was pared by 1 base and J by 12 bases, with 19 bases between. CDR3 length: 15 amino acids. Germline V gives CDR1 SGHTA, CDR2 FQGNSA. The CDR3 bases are TGTGCCAGCAGCTTAGAAGTGGGACTGGCCGGAAGGCAGTTCTTC. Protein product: CASSLEVGLAGRQFF.